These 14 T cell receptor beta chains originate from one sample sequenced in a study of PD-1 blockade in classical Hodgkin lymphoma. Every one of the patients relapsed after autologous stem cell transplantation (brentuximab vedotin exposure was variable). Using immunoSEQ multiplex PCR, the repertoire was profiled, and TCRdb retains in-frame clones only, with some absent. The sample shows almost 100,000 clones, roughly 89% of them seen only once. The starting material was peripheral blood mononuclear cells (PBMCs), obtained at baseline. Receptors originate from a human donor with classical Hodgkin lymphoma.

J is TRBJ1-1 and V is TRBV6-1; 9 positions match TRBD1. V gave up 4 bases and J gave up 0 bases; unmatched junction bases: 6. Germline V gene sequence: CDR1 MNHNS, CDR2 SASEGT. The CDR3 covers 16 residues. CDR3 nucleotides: TGTGCCAGCAGTGTCCGGGACAGGGTTTTGAACACTGAAGCTTTCTTT. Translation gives CASSVRDRVLNTEAFF.

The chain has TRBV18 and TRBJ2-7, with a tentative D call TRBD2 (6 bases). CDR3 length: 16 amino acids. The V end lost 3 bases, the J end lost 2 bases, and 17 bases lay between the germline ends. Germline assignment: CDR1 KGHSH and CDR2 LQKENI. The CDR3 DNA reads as TGTGCCAGCTCACCCCATCCGGGGGTACATGCCTACGAGCAGTACTTC. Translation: CASSPHPGVHAYEQYF.

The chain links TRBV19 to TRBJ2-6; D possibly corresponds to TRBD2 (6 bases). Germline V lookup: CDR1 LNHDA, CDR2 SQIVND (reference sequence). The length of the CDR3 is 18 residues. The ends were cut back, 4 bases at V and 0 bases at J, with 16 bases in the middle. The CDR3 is CASSTGEQFPSGANVLTF. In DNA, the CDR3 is TGTGCCAGTAGTACGGGGGAACAGTTTCCCTCTGGGGCCAACGTCCTGACTTTC.

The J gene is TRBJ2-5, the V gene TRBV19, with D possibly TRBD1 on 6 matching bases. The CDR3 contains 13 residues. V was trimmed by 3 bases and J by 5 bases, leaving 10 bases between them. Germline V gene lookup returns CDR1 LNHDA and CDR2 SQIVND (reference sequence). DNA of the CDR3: TGTGCCAGTAGTATGACAGGTGGGGAGACCCAGTACTTC. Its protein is CASSMTGGETQYF. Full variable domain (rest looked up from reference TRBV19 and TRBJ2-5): DGGITQSPKYLFRKEGQNVTLSCEQNLNHDAMYWYRQDPGQGLRLIYYSQIVNDFQKGDIAEGYSVSREKKESFPLTVTSAQKNPTAFYLCASSMTGGETQYFGPGTRLLVL.

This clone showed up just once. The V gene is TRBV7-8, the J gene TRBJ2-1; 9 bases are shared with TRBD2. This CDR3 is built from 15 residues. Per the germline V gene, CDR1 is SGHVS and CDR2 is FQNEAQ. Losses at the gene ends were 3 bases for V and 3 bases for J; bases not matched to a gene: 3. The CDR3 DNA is TGTGCCAGCAGCTTCCGACTAGCGGTCTACAATGAGCAGTTCTTC. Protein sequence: CASSFRLAVYNEQFF.

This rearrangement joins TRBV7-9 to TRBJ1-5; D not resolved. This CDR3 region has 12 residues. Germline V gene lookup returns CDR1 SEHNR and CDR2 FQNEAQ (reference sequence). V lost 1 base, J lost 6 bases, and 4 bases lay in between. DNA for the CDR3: TGTGCCAGCAGCTTAGTGGGTCAGCCCCAGCATTTT. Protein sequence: CASSLVGQPQHF.

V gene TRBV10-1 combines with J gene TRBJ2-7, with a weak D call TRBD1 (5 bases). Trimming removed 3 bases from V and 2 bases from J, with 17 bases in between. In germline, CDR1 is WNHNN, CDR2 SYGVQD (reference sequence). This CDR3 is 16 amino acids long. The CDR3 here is CASSDAPTALTYEQYF. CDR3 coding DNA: TGCGCCAGCAGTGACGCACCGACAGCTCTTACCTACGAGCAGTACTTC.

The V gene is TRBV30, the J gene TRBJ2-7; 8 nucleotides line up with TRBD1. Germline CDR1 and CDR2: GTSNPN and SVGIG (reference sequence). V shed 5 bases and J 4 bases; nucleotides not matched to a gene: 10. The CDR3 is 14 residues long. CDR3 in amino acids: CAWGSTGAMYEQYF. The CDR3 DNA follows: TGTGCCTGGGGATCGACAGGGGCAATGTACGAGCAGTACTTC.

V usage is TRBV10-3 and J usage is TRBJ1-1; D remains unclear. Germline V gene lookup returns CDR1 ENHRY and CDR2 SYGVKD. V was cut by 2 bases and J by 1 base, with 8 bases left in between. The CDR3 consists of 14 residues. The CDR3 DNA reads TGTGCCATCAGTGAGGGGGAGGGGAACACTGAAGCTTTCTTT. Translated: CAISEGEGNTEAFF.

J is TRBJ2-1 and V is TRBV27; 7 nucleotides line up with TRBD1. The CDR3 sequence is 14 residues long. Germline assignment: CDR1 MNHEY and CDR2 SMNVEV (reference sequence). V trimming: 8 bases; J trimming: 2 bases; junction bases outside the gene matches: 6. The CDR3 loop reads CASLAQGTYNEQFF. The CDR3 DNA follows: TGTGCCAGCCTTGCACAGGGGACCTACAATGAGCAGTTCTTC.

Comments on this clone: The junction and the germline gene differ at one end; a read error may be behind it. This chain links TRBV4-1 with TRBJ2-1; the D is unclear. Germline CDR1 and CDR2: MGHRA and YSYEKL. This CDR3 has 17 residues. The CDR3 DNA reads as TGCGCCAGCAGCAAAGAGCGAACCCCCAACCTCCGGAATGAGCAGTTCTTC. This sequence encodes CASSKERTPNLRNEQFF.

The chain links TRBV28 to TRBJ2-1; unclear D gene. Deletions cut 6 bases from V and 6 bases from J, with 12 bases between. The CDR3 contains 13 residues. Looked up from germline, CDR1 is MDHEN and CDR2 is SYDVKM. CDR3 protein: CASSREVSNEQFF. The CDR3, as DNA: TGTGCCAGCAGCCGCGAGGTGAGCAATGAGCAGTTCTTC.

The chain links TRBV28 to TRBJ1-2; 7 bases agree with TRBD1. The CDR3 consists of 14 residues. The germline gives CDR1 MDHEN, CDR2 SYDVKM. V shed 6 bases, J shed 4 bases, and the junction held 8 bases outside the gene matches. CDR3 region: CASSPGTAIYGYTF. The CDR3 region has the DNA TGTGCCAGCAGCCCCGGGACAGCTATCTATGGCTACACCTTC.

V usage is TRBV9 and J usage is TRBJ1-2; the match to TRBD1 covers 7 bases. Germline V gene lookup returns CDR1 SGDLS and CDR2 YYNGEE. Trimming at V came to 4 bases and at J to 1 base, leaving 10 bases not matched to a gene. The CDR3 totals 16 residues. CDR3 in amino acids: CASSLTQGGLNYGYTF. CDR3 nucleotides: TGTGCCAGCAGCCTTACTCAGGGGGGGCTTAACTATGGCTACACCTTC.